Shown below are 27 T cell receptor beta chains from a single sample sequenced in a study of human T cells and chemical hapten exposure. TCRdb reprocessed the 5' RACE reads with MiXCR, giving one entry per CDR3 protein. The repertoire holds 70,000 to 85,000 distinct CDR3 sequences, around 15% seen once, with approximately 6.2% in the top ten. RNA extraction used unfractionated whole blood as the source of total RNA. The origin of the receptors is a female donor in good health.

This chain uses TRBV24-1 with TRBJ2-1; maybe TRBD2 (6 bases). Per the germline V gene, CDR1 is KGHDR and CDR2 is SFDVKD. V dropped 4 bases and J dropped 0 bases, with 18 bases sitting between them. CDR3 length: 18 residues. Here the CDR3 DNA reads TGTGCCACCAGTGAGGGGCACGGGACTCACAGCTCCTACAATGAGCAGTTCTTC. Protein: CATSEGHGTHSSYNEQFF.

This clonotype was seen a handful of times. The V gene is TRBV11-2, the J gene TRBJ2-3; 15 bases are shared with TRBD2. The V and J ends lost 5 bases and 5 bases, in that order; junction bases with no gene match: 8. There are 17 residues in the CDR3. CDR1 is SGHAT and CDR2 is FQNNGV in the germline V gene. CDR3 protein: CASSPRTSGGAGDTQYF. CDR3 nucleotides: TGTGCCAGCAGCCCGAGGACTAGCGGGGGGGCGGGAGATACGCAGTATTTT.

This clonotype was recorded a few times. The gene calls are TRBV4-1 and TRBJ1-6; a possible D gene is TRBD1 (5 bases). Looked up from germline, CDR1 is MGHRA and CDR2 is YSYEKL. Trimming shortened V by 1 base and J by 10 bases, and 20 bases separated the two germline ends. The CDR3 totals 17 residues. The CDR3 DNA sequence: TGCGCCAGCAGCCAAGGAACCCGGCAGGGCGTAGGCTCACCCCTCCACTTT. Amino acids: CASSQGTRQGVGSPLHF.

The chain is built from TRBV29-1 and TRBJ1-6, with a weak D call TRBD1 (6 bases). This CDR3 contains 14 residues. Germline CDR1 is SQVTM and CDR2 is ANQGSEA. Trimming left V 6 bases short and J 9 bases short, with 18 bases between. CDR3 sequence: CSVRRRGAGSPLHF. In DNA, the CDR3 is TGCAGCGTCCGCAGGAGGGGGGCTGGTTCACCCCTCCACTTT.

In this sample, this clonotype turned up a few times. The chain uses TRBV20-1 and TRBJ1-2, with D maybe TRBD1 (6 bases). Trimming shortened V by 3 bases and J by 0 bases, and 20 bases separated the two germline ends. Germline V lookup: CDR1 DFQATT, CDR2 SNEGSKA (reference sequence). The CDR3 contains 17 residues. The CDR3 DNA sequence: TGCAGTGCTAGGGAAAAACCCGGGACATCCTCTAACTATGGCTACACCTTC. It yields the protein CSAREKPGTSSNYGYTF.

The rearrangement joins TRBV3-1 to TRBJ1-1, with a possible D match to TRBD1 (5 bases). Trimming left V 0 bases short and J 4 bases short, with 9 bases between. Germline V gives CDR1 LGHDT, CDR2 YNNKEL (reference sequence). The CDR3 spans 14 residues. The chain's CDR3 is CASSQDGRGTEAFF. The CDR3 DNA reads TGTGCCAGCAGCCAAGATGGGAGGGGCACTGAAGCTTTCTTT.

This chain uses TRBV12-3 or TRBV12-4 with TRBJ2-3; the D call may be TRBD1 or TRBD2 (6 bases each). Trimming took 6 bases from V and 5 from J, leaving 15 bases between them. The length of the CDR3 is 14 residues. CDR3 residues: CASSPGGPGDTQYF. CDR3 coding DNA: TGTGCCAGCAGCCCCGGGGGCCCGGGAGATACGCAGTATTTT.

The rearrangement joins TRBV29-1 to TRBJ2-5; 11 bases are shared with TRBD2. V shed 3 bases, J shed 4 bases, and the junction held 4 bases outside the gene matches. The CDR3 is 14 amino acids. Per the germline V gene, CDR1 is SQVTM and CDR2 is ANQGSEA. As DNA, the CDR3 is TGCAGCGTTGATGGGCTAGCGGGAGGAGAGACCCAGTACTTC. Translating it yields CSVDGLAGGETQYF.

This clonotype was seen a few times. The genes are TRBV2 and TRBJ2-4; D uncertain. Germline CDR1 is SNHLY and CDR2 is FYNNEI. V was pared by 8 bases and J by 9 bases, with 11 bases between. There are 11 residues in the CDR3. CDR3 DNA: TGTGCCAGCCTGGAGTCCCGCATTCAGTACTTC. This gives the protein CASLESRIQYF.

This clonotype occurred a few times. The V gene is TRBV7-2, the J gene TRBJ1-5; D call uncertain. The CDR3 consists of 15 residues. V shed 1 base and J shed 4 bases, with 11 bases lying between them. Germline V CDR1 and CDR2: SGHTA, FQGNSA. The CDR3 DNA reads as TGTGCCAGCAGCTTAGATCTAGGCCTGAATCAGCCCCAGCATTTT. Protein sequence: CASSLDLGLNQPQHF.

Many counts were recorded for this clonotype. The chain recombines TRBV20-1 with TRBJ1-6, with D possibly TRBD1 on 5 matching bases. V shed 6 bases and J shed 8 bases, with 14 bases lying between them. The CDR3 has 13 residues. Germline CDR1 DFQATT, CDR2 SNEGSKA (reference sequence). This CDR3 is CSAQGTSDSPLHF. CDR3 in DNA: TGCAGTGCCCAGGGAACGTCGGATTCACCCCTCCACTTT.

This clonotype was recorded at least ten times. J is TRBJ2-3 and V is TRBV12-3 or TRBV12-4; 8 bases are shared with TRBD1. The CDR3 sequence is 15 residues long. J gave up 6 bases and V 6 bases, and 11 bases lay outside the gene matches. The CDR3 spells CASSFGQGLLDTQYF. The CDR3 DNA sequence: TGTGCCAGCAGCTTCGGACAGGGTCTTTTGGATACGCAGTATTTT.

The CDR3 region is CASSFSGNNSPLHF. The DNA of the CDR3 is TGTGCCAGCAGCTTCTCAGGAAACAATTCACCCCTCCACTTT. The rearrangement links TRBV5-6 to TRBJ1-6; no clear D gene. There are 14 residues in the CDR3. The germline V gene encodes CDR1 SGHDT and CDR2 YYEEEE. V lost 2 bases and J 7 bases, leaving 10 bases between the germline ends.

This clonotype occurred a few times. This rearrangement joins TRBV12-3 or TRBV12-4 to TRBJ2-2; 11 bases map to TRBD1. CDR3 size: 16 residues. V lost 4 bases, J lost 6 bases, and 7 bases stayed unmatched. CDR3 in amino acids: CASSSRTGGKAGELFF. CDR3 DNA sequence: TGTGCCAGCAGTTCTCGGACAGGGGGCAAGGCCGGGGAGCTGTTTTTT.

This sequence joins TRBV15 and TRBJ2-1; 11 bases fit TRBD2. V lost 4 bases and J lost 5; bases outside the gene matches: 4. The CDR3 extends over 15 amino acids. Germline CDR1 LNHNV, CDR2 YYDKDF (reference sequence). The CDR3 reads CATSTGTSGHNEQFF. CDR3 coding DNA: TGTGCCACCAGCACCGGGACTAGCGGCCACAATGAGCAGTTCTTC.

The sample holds a few counts of this clonotype. The chain employs TRBV6-6 and TRBJ1-1; D gene uncertain. The V end lost 1 base, the J end lost 5 bases, and 11 bases lay between the germline ends. CDR1 is MNHNY and CDR2 is SVGAGI in the germline V gene (reference sequence). The CDR3 has 14 residues. The CDR3 nucleotides read TGTGCCAGCAGTTACTTGCTGTGGGAGACTGAAGCTTTCTTT. It is translated as CASSYLLWETEAFF.

This clonotype is classed as medium-sized. V gene TRBV29-1 combines with J gene TRBJ2-7; 8 bases fit TRBD1. Trimming cost V 1 base and J 6 bases; bases outside gene matches: 8. CDR1 is SQVTM and CDR2 is ANQGSEA in the germline V gene. This CDR3 contains 14 residues. The CDR3 reads CSVEGATGASEQYF. CDR3 DNA sequence: TGCAGCGTTGAAGGTGCGACAGGGGCTAGCGAGCAGTACTTC.

This chain links TRBV5-1 with TRBJ2-2, with D unresolved. Trimming took off 5 bases at V and 1 base at J, with 9 bases between the two ends. This CDR3 comprises 14 residues. Germline assignment: CDR1 SGHRS and CDR2 YFSETQ. The CDR3 DNA reads TGCGCCAGCAGTGGCGCAAGGAACACCGGGGAGCTGTTTTTT. It translates to CASSGARNTGELFF.

This clonotype was recorded at least ten times. V usage is TRBV3-1 and J usage is TRBJ2-7; D not resolved. Germline V gene data show CDR1 as LGHDT and CDR2 as YNNKEL (reference sequence). With 6 bases removed from V and 3 bases from J, the gap between germline ends came to 6 bases. This CDR3 comprises 11 residues. The CDR3: CASSLNYEQYF. The CDR3 nucleotides read TGTGCCAGCAGTCTTAACTACGAGCAGTACTTC.

In DNA form, the CDR3 reads TGTGCCAGCAGTTACTCGGTAACAGCCTATTCCACCGGGGAGCTGTTTTTT. Its protein is CASSYSVTAYSTGELFF. The V call is TRBV6-5, the J call TRBJ2-2; no clear D gene. CDR1 and CDR2 (germline): MNHEY, SVGAGI. Trimming pared 0 bases from V and 4 bases from J, leaving 15 bases between. This CDR3 has 17 amino acids.

This clonotype was seen repeatedly, ten times or more. For the CDR3, the DNA is TGTGCCAGCAGGTTCACTACAGGGTACGAGCAGTACTTC. Protein: CASRFTTGYEQYF. V is TRBV12-3 or TRBV12-4 and J is TRBJ2-7; tentatively, D is TRBD1 (6 bases). This CDR3 is 13 amino acids long. The ends were cut back, 6 bases at V and 4 bases at J, with 13 bases in the middle.

This chain joins TRBV4-1 and TRBJ1-2; D not certain. Germline CDR1 reads MGHRA; CDR2 reads YSYEKL. Trimming took 0 bases from V and 2 from J, leaving 13 bases between them. This CDR3 comprises 16 residues. This CDR3 reads CASSQDNGGLNYGYTF. The CDR3 coding sequence is TGCGCCAGCAGCCAAGATAATGGAGGGCTAAACTATGGCTACACCTTC.

This clonotype was seen a handful of times. The chain is built from TRBV5-1 and TRBJ2-3; 7 bases agree with TRBD1. This CDR3 region has 13 residues. Germline assignment: CDR1 SGHRS and CDR2 YFSETQ. Germline trimming cut 7 bases from V and 2 bases from J; bases unmatched to any gene: 4. CDR3 in amino acids: CASRDSFTDTQYF. CDR3 coding DNA: TGCGCCAGCCGGGACAGTTTCACAGATACGCAGTATTTT.

V gene TRBV12-5 combines with J gene TRBJ2-5, with a tentative D call TRBD2 (5 bases). Germline CDR1 is LGHNT and CDR2 is FRNRAP. The CDR3 loop spans 14 amino acids. Deletions cut 0 bases from V and 2 bases from J, with 7 bases between. The CDR3 DNA is TGTGCTAGTGGTTTGGTGAGAGGGCAAGAGACCCAGTACTTC. Residues: CASGLVRGQETQYF. Full variable domain (missing parts from reference TRBV12-5 and TRBJ2-5): DARVTQTPRHKVTEMGQEVTMRCQPILGHNTVFWYRQTMMQGLELLAYFRNRAPLDDSGMPKDRFSAEMPDATLATLKIQPSEPRDSAVYFCASGLVRGQETQYFGPGTRLLVL.

In this sample, this clonotype turned up a few times. The chain carries TRBV27 and TRBJ1-2; 7 nucleotides agree with TRBD1. V was pared by 6 bases and J by 8 bases, with 12 bases of the junction left unmatched. The CDR3 has 14 amino acids. The germline gives CDR1 MNHEY, CDR2 SMNVEV (reference sequence). As DNA, the CDR3 is TGTGCCAGCAGCCATGGTGGGGACAGTGAGGGCTACACCTTC. Its translation is CASSHGGDSEGYTF.

In this sample, this clonotype turned up a few times. The rearrangement joins TRBV6-1 to TRBJ2-2; D is unresolved. Per the germline V gene, CDR1 is MNHNS and CDR2 is SASEGT. The length of the CDR3 is 12 residues. The V end lost 2 bases, the J end lost 8 bases, and 6 bases lay between the germline ends. The CDR3 reads CASSETVGELFF. CDR3 nucleotides: TGTGCCAGCAGTGAAACCGTTGGGGAGCTGTTTTTT.

The chain combines TRBV18 with TRBJ2-6, with TRBD1 matching 10 bases. The germline CDR1 and CDR2 sequences are KGHSH and LQKENI. Trimming removed 3 bases from V and 0 bases from J; junction bases left unmatched: 5. CDR3 length equals 18 residues. CDR3 nucleotide sequence: TGTGCCAGCTCACCGACAGGGGGCCCTGGCTCTGGGGCCAACGTCCTGACTTTC. Its protein is CASSPTGGPGSGANVLTF.